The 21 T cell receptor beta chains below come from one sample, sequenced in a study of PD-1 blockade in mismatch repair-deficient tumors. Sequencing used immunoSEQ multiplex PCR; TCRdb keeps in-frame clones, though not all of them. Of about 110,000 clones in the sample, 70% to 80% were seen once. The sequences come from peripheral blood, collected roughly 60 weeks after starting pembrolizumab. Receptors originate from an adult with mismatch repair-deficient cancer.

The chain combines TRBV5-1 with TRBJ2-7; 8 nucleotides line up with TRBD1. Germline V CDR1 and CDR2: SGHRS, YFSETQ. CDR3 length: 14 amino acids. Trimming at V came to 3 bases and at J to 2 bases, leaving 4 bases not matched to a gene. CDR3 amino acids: CASSYGTGTYEQYF. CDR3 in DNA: TGCGCCAGCAGCTACGGGACAGGTACCTACGAGCAGTACTTC. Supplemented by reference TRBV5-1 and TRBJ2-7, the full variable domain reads KAGVTQTPRYLIKTRGQQVTLSCSPISGHRSVSWYQQTPGQGLQFLFEYFSETQRNKGNFPGRFSGRQFSNSRSEMNVSTLELGDSALYLCASSYGTGTYEQYFGPGTRLTVT.

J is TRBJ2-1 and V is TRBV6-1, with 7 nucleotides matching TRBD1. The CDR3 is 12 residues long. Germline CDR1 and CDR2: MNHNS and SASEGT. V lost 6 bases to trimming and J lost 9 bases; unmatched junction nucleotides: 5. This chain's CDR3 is CASREQGREQFF. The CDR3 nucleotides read TGTGCCAGCAGGGAACAGGGGCGTGAGCAGTTCTTC.

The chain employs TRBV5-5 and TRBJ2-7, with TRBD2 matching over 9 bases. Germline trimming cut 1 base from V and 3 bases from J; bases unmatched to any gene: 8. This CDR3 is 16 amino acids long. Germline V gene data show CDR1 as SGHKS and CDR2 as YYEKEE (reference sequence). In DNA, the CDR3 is TGTGCCAGCAGCTTGTCTAGTAGCGGGAGTTACTACGAGCAGTACTTC. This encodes CASSLSSSGSYYEQYF.

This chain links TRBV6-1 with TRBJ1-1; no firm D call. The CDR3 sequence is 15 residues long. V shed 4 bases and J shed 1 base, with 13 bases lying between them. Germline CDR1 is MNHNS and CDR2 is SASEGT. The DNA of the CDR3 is TGTGCCAGCAGTGCATGGGGTTGGGAGAACACTGAAGCTTTCTTT. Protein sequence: CASSAWGWENTEAFF.

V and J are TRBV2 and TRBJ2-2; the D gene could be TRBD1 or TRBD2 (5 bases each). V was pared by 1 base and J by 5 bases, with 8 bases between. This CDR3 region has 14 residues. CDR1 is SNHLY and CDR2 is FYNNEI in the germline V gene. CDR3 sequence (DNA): TGTGCCAGCAGTGAAGGGTGGGGGACCGGGGAGCTGTTTTTT. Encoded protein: CASSEGWGTGELFF.

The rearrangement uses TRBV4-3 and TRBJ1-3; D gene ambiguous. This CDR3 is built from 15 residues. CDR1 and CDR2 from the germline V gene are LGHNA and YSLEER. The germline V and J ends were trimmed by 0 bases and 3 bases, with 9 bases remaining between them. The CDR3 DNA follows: TGCGCCAGCAGCCAAGATCTTTTGGGTGGAAACACCATATATTTT. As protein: CASSQDLLGGNTIYF.

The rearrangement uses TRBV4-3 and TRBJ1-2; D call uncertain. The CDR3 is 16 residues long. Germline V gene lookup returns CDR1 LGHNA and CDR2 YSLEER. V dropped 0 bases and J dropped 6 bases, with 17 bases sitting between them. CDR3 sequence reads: CASSQDLRRVSNGYTF. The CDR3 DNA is TGCGCCAGCAGCCAAGATTTAAGGCGGGTTTCCAATGGCTACACCTTC.

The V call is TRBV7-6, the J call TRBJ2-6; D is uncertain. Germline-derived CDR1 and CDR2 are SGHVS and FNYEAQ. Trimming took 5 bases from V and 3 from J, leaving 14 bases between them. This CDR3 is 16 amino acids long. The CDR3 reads CASSPAPVNGANVLTF. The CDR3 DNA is TGTGCCAGCAGCCCCGCACCCGTTAATGGGGCCAACGTCCTGACTTTC.

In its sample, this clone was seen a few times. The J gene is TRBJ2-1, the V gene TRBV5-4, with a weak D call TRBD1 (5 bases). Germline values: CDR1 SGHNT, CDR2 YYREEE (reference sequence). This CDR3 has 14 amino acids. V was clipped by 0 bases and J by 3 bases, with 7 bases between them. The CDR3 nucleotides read TGTGCCAGCAGCTTGGAGGGGATCTACAATGAGCAGTTCTTC. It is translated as CASSLEGIYNEQFF.

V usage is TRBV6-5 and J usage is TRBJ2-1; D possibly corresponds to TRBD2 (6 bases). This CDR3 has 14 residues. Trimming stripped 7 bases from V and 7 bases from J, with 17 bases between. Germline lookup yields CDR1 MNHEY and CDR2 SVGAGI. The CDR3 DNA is TGTGCCAGCATGAGGGAGGAGGGTCTTAATGAGCAGTTCTTC. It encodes CASMREEGLNEQFF.

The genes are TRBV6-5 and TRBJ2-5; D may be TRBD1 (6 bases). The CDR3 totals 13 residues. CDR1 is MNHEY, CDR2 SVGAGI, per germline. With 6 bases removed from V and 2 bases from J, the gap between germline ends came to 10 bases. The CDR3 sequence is CASRDTGQETQYF. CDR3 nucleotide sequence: TGTGCCAGCAGAGATACAGGGCAAGAGACCCAGTACTTC.

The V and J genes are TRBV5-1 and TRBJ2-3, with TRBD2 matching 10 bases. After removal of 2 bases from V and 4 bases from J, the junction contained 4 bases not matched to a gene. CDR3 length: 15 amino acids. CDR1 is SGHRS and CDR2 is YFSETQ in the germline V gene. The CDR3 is CASSFGSGRADTQYF. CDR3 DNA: TGCGCCAGCAGCTTTGGAAGCGGGAGGGCAGATACGCAGTATTTT. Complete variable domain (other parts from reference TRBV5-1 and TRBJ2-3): KAGVTQTPRYLIKTRGQQVTLSCSPISGHRSVSWYQQTPGQGLQFLFEYFSETQRNKGNFPGRFSGRQFSNSRSEMNVSTLELGDSALYLCASSFGSGRADTQYFGPGTRLTVL.

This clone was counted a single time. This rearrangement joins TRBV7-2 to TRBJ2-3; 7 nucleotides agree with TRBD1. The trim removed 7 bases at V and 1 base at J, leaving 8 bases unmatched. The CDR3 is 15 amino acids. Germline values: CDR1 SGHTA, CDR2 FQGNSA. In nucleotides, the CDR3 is TGTGCCAGCAATACAGGGGTCCTGGGCACAGATACGCAGTATTTT. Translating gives CASNTGVLGTDTQYF.

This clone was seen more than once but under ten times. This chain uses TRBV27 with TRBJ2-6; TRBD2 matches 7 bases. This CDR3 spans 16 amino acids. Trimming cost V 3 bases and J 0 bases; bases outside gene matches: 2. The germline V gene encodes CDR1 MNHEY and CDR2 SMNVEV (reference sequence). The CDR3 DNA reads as TGTGCCAGCAGTTTGGGGGGGATCTCTGGGGCCAACGTCCTGACTTTC. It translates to CASSLGGISGANVLTF.

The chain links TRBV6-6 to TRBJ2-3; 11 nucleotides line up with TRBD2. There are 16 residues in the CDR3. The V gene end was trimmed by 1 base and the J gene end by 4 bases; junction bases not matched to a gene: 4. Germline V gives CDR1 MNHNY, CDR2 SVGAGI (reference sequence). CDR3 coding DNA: TGTGCCAGCAGTTACTTAGCGGGAGGGCGTTCAGATACGCAGTATTTT. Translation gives CASSYLAGGRSDTQYF.

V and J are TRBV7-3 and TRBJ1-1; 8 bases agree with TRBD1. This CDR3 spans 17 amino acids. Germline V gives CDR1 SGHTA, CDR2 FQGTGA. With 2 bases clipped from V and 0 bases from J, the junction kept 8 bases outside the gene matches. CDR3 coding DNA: TGTGCCAGCAGCTTAGTGGGACAGGTTTCCATGAACACTGAAGCTTTCTTT. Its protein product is CASSLVGQVSMNTEAFF.

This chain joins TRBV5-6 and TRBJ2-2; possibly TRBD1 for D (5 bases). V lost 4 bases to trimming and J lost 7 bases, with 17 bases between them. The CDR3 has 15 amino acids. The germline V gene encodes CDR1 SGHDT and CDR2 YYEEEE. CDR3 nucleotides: TGTGCCAGCAGCCCCGGGCAGTTTAGGGGCGGGGAGCTGTTTTTT. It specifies CASSPGQFRGGELFF.

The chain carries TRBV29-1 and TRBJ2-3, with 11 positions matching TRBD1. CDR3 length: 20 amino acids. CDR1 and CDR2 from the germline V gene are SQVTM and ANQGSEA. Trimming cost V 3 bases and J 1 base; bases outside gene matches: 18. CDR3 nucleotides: TGCAGCGTTGAGGGGGGACAGGGGGTTGGCTACACCTCTGGCACAGATACGCAGTATTTT. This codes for CSVEGGQGVGYTSGTDTQYF.

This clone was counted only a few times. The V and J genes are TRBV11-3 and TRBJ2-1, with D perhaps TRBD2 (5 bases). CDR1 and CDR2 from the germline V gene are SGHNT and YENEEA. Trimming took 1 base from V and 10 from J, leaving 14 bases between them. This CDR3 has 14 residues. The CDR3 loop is CASSLVASTKEQFF. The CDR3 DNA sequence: TGTGCCAGCAGCTTAGTGGCTAGCACGAAGGAGCAGTTCTTC.

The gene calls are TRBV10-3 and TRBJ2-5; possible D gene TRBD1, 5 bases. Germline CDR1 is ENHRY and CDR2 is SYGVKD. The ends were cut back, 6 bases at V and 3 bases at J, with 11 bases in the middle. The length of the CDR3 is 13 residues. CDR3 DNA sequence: TGTGCCATCAGCGCAGGGTTCGAAGAGACCCAGTACTTC. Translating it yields CAISAGFEETQYF.

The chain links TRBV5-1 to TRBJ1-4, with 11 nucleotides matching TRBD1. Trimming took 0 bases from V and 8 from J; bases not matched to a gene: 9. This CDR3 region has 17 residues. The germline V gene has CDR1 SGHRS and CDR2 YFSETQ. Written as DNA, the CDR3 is TGCGCCAGCAGCTTGGCCCTTGGGACAGGGGGGATCGAAAAACTGTTTTTT. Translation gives CASSLALGTGGIEKLFF.